The 8 T cell receptor beta chains below were found in one sample sequenced in a study of blood T cell repertoires in COVID-19. The protocol was immunoSEQ multiplex PCR, while the TCRdb copy is restricted to in-frame clones and leaves out a portion. The table includes around 170,000 clones, over 80% detected once. The material sequenced was peripheral blood. These receptors were taken from a woman in her 70s with COVID-19, enrolled during active disease.

V usage is TRBV5-1 and J usage is TRBJ2-7; 11 nucleotides align to TRBD2. The germline gives CDR1 SGHRS, CDR2 YFSETQ. The CDR3 runs to 18 residues. V was pared by 0 bases and J by 1 base, with 9 bases of the junction left unmatched. The CDR3 DNA reads TGCGCCAGCAGCTTGGATCCCGCGACTAGCGGGGCGTCCTACGAGCAGTACTTC. This gives the protein CASSLDPATSGASYEQYF.

V and J are TRBV7-2 and TRBJ1-1, with 9 bases matching TRBD1. Germline CDR1 reads SGHTA; CDR2 reads FQGNSA. Unmatched junction bases numbered 20, after V lost 5 bases and J lost 7 bases. The CDR3 is 18 amino acids. In DNA form, the CDR3 reads TGTGCCAGCAGCGCCGGACAGGGGAAGGAGGGTACACTGGGTGAAGCTTTCTTT. Protein sequence: CASSAGQGKEGTLGEAFF.

This chain connects TRBV5-4 to TRBJ2-1; 8 nucleotides match TRBD2. The ends lost 4 bases at V and 7 bases at J; junction bases unmatched: 13. The CDR3 length is 16 residues. Germline-derived CDR1 and CDR2 are SGHNT and YYREEE (reference sequence). Written as DNA, the CDR3 is TGTGCCAGCAGCCCGGGAGGGAGGCAGCGGGAAAATGAGCAGTTCTTC. Residues: CASSPGGRQRENEQFF.

V is TRBV19 and J is TRBJ2-2; tentatively, D is TRBD1 (6 bases). Germline CDR1 and CDR2: LNHDA and SQIVND (reference sequence). The CDR3 is made up of 16 amino acids. V lost 3 bases and J lost 5, with 16 bases in between. CDR3 in DNA: TGTGCCAGTAGTATGAGGCGACAGGCGGAAACCGGGGAGCTGTTTTTT. Translation: CASSMRRQAETGELFF.

This chain uses TRBV7-9 with TRBJ1-4; D gene unclear. The ends were cut back, 8 bases at V and 4 bases at J, with 11 bases in the middle. Germline V gene data show CDR1 as SEHNR and CDR2 as FQNEAQ (reference sequence). The CDR3 runs 13 residues. In DNA, the CDR3 is TGTGCCAGCTGCGAGTTAAATAATGAAAAACTGTTTTTT. This codes for CASCELNNEKLFF.

The chain joins TRBV10-3 to TRBJ2-1; 11 positions match TRBD2. Germline CDR1 is ENHRY and CDR2 is SYGVKD. The CDR3 consists of 17 residues. V lost 3 bases, J lost 5 bases, and 9 bases stayed unmatched. This CDR3 is CAISEGLAGGMNNEQFF. CDR3 DNA: TGTGCCATCAGTGAAGGGCTAGCGGGAGGTATGAACAATGAGCAGTTCTTC.

The rearrangement uses TRBV24-1 and TRBJ2-3; TRBD1 matches 9 bases. CDR3 length: 13 residues. CDR1 KGHDR and CDR2 SFDVKD come from the germline V gene. V lost 9 bases and J lost 5; bases outside the gene matches: 5. The DNA of the CDR3 is TGTGCCACCGGCCGGACAGGGGTAGATACGCAGTATTTT. Its protein is CATGRTGVDTQYF.

The chain recombines TRBV6-2 or TRBV6-3 with TRBJ1-1; D might be TRBD1 (5 bases). The germline V and J ends were trimmed by 5 bases and 4 bases, with 14 bases remaining between them. This CDR3 has 14 amino acids. From germline, CDR1 is MNHEY and CDR2 SVGEGT. CDR3 DNA sequence: TGTGCCAGCAGTAATAACCCGACAGTCACTGAAGCTTTCTTT. It encodes CASSNNPTVTEAFF.